This T cell receptor beta chain was sequenced during a study of identifying expanded T cells in peripheral blood. Sequenced by immunoSEQ multiplex PCR; TCRdb stores in-frame clones only, minus some. This sample has over 75,000 clones, with approximately 90% found just once. On this clone: The antigen is undetermined.

Healthy donors had no documented immune events, such as infections, while sampled. Study-level findings and limits: Two-week clone count variance significantly increased as total template count grew. Technical replicates showed around 1.2 changed clones; approximately 2 weeks about 16; four weeks 19.

The TCR sequence derives from a person between 18 and 75 years old in good health. The sequencing input was blood.

In nucleotides, the CDR3 is TGTGCCAGCAGCTCCCATAACCAGAATTGCCTTTACGAGCAGTACTTC. It translates to CASSSHNQNCLYEQYF. The genes are TRBV7-3 and TRBJ2-7; D uncertain. The CDR3 has 16 residues. Trimming removed 4 bases at V and 4 bases at J, with 20 bases between. Germline values: CDR1 SGHTA, CDR2 FQGTGA.